Sequencing of this TCR beta chain was carried out in a study of CD8 T cells in ankylosing spondylitis. Study-level findings and limits: The clones that were linked to disease were reported to be significantly enriched in matched synovial fluid samples from ankylosing spondylitis patients. The study identified a TCR beta motif of roughly eight highly homologous variants that appeared characteristic of ankylosing spondylitis blood.

Making use of molecular barcodes, quantitative 5'-RACE generated TCR beta libraries. MiXCR, run by TCRdb on the 5' RACE reads, gives a single entry per CDR3 protein. The profile shows more than 650,000 distinct CDR3 sequences, 10% to 15% of them singletons. Points on this clonotype: No antigen is known for it.

V lost 8 bases, J lost 1 base, and 8 bases lay in between. The CDR3 spans 11 residues. The germline gives CDR1 DFQATT, CDR2 SNEGSKA (reference sequence). The sequencing sample was made of blood, either unsorted or a sorted T cell fraction (not recorded which). The chain carries TRBV20-1 and TRBJ1-1; no clear D gene. The receptor was isolated from a male donor with ankylosing spondylitis. As DNA, the CDR3 is TGCAGTCCGAGGGCGAACACTGAAGCTTTCTTT. Amino acid sequence: CSPRANTEAFF.